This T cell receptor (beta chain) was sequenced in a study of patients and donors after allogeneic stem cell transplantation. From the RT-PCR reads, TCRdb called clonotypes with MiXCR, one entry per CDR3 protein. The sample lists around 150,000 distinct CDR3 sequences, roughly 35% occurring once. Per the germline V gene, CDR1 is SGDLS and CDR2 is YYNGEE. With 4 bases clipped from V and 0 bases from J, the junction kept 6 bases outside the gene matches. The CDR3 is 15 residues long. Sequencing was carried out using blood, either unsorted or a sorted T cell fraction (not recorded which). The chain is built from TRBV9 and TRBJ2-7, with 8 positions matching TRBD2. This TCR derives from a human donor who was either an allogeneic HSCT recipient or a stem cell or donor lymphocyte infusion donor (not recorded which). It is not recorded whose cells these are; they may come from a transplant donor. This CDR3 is CASSPSGSSSYEQYF. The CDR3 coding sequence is TGTGCCAGCAGCCCTAGCGGGTCGAGCTCCTACGAGCAGTACTTC. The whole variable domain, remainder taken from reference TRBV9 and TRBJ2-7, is DSGVTQTPKHLITATGQRVTLRCSPRSGDLSVYWYQQSLDQGLQFLIQYYNGEERAKGNILERFSAQQFPDLHSELNLSSLELGDSALYFCASSPSGSSSYEQYFGPGTRLTVT.